This record concerns one T cell receptor (beta chain) sequence. Its antigen remains unknown. Trimming stripped 3 bases from V and 2 bases from J, with 12 bases between. The CDR3 runs to 14 residues. The germline V gene encodes CDR1 SGHDT and CDR2 YYEEEE. This sample is part of a study of identical twins. Study findings and constraints: Model-predicted out-of-frame TCR alpha sharing fell below observed values in monozygotic twins.

TCRdb re-called the 5' RACE reads with MiXCR, one entry per CDR3 protein. The sample carries 350,000 to 450,000 distinct CDR3 sequences, 15% to 20% recorded once. Sequenced sample: naive T cells sorted from blood. The TCR comes from a man aged 50-59 years in good health. The chain employs TRBV5-6 and TRBJ2-7, with D uncertain. CDR3 sequence (DNA): TGTGCCAGCAGCTACACACGATCCACCTACGAGCAGTACTTC. It codes for CASSYTRSTYEQYF.